The source of this TCR beta chain is a study of human T cells and chemical hapten exposure (dated by TCRdb to about 2021). With regard to the full study: The libraries were sequenced as a pool, and the TCR yield per sample differed mostly because of small variations in library volumes within the pool. Both TCR alpha and TCR beta chains were sequenced from each blood RNA sample. The study tracked peripheral blood TCR repertoire changes in vivo during primary and secondary sensitization to the hapten diphenylcyclopropenone (DPC) in alopecia patients.

Relative to germline, V is missing 3 bases and J is missing 5 bases, with 15 bases of the junction outside any gene match. The germline V gene (reference sequence) yields LGHDT for CDR1 and YNNKEL for CDR2. The CDR3 holds 17 amino acids from the cysteine to the phenylalanine. Just CDR3 DNA is preserved here, 51 bases in frame from base 1. This clonotype is a singleton in its sample. Its antigen specificity is not known. No base quality information exists; no much larger clone differs at one position. One read provides weak support. Total RNA was isolated from unfractionated whole blood collected in Tempus Blood RNA tubes. As TCR sequencing controls, four or five healthy volunteers were used, with blood taken at day 0, 2 weeks and 6 weeks. Overall study results and their limits: Repeated subsampling changed both the strength of the expansion versus patch-test correlation and the threshold at which the correlation became significant. No change with DPC sensitization was found in the number of TCRs above 1 in 1000 frequency, and no evidence of global repertoire structure alterations was found.

Library creation used 5' RACE. The sample was run on an Illumina MiSeq. During library preparation, unique molecular identifiers were attached to individual cDNA molecules so that TCRs could be counted in a quantitative, reproducible way. The paper's data handling went like this. A median of about 87,000 TCRs per sample was observed, with a range of about 20,000 to 700,000. The Decombinator software suite was used to annotate the V, J and CDR3 of the TCR reads. Every sample was subsampled to the same number of TCRs (28,000) for the PS versus PT1 abundance plots. TCRs were defined as expanded if absent before sensitization and observed at least eight times at the 2-week time point. TCRdb handled the public reads itself, with Q25 trimming in fastp and clone calling in MiXCR, and kept productive beta chains. Here each entry gathers all rows of one CDR3 protein and keeps the most common genes and DNA. TCRdb's processing, not the study's, gives the V and J calls here. This sample is represented by 70,000 to 85,000 distinct CDR3 sequences; about 16% of them were singletons. Under 7.5% of the sample is held by the ten biggest clonotypes.

This TCR derives from a female donor in good health. This chain is built from TRBV3-1 and TRBJ2-5; 7 junctional bases match TRBD2. The CDR3 here reads CASSQIVTSAPRETQYF. The nucleotides read TGTGCCAGCAGCCAGATCGTAACTAGCGCCCCCAGGGAGACCCAGTACTTC.